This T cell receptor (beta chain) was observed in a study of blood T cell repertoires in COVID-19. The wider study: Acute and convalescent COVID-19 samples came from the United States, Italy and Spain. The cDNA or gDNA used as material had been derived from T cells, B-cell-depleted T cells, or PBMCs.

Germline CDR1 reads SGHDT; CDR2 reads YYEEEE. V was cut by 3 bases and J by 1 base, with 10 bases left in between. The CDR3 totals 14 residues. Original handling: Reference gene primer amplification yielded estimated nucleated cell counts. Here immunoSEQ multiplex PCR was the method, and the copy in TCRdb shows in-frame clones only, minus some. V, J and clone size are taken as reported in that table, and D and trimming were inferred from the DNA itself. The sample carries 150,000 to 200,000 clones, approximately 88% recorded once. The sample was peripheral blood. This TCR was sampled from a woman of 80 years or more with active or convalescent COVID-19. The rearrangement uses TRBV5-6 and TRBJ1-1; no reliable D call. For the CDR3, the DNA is TGTGCCAGCAGCTCCTTAACACAGAACACTGAAGCTTTCTTT. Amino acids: CASSSLTQNTEAFF.